The 18 T cell receptor beta chains given below trace back to one sample, sequenced in a study of shared clonotypes between healthy human individuals. Some clones are missing from TCRdb's copy, which holds only in-frame ones; the method was immunoSEQ multiplex PCR. The table has a few million clones, more than 80% seen once. The sequenced sample was naive CD4+ T cells sorted from blood. Subset given: CD45RA+ positively selected. All receptors come from a man aged 18 to 30 in good health.

The rearrangement links TRBV6-5 to TRBJ2-7, with 9 bases fitting TRBD2. The V gene end was trimmed by 6 bases and the J gene end by 7 bases; junction bases not matched to a gene: 10. The germline V gene has CDR1 MNHEY and CDR2 SVGAGI. This CDR3 region has 14 residues. The CDR3 region is CASRDQAGGREQYF. CDR3 in DNA: TGTGCCAGCAGAGATCAAGCGGGAGGCCGGGAGCAGTACTTC.

As to this clone: At the DNA level, this CDR3 is encoded by other sequences in the same sample as well. This rearrangement joins TRBV20-1 to TRBJ1-1; no reliable D call. Trimming removed 8 bases from V and 1 base from J, with 8 bases in between. The CDR3 covers 11 residues. Germline values: CDR1 DFQATT, CDR2 SNEGSKA (reference sequence). The CDR3: CSRGGNTEAFF. In DNA, the CDR3 is TGCAGTAGAGGAGGGAACACTGAAGCTTTCTTT.

The chain has TRBV27 and TRBJ1-2, with TRBD1 as a possible D gene (6 bases). This CDR3 is built from 15 residues. V was clipped by 2 bases and J by 5 bases, with 15 bases between them. CDR1 is MNHEY, CDR2 SMNVEV, per germline (reference sequence). The CDR3 reads CASSLGWGGRYGYTF. The CDR3 bases are TGTGCCAGCAGTTTAGGGTGGGGGGGGCGGTATGGCTACACCTTC.

V and J are TRBV6-6 and TRBJ1-6; 9 positions agree with TRBD1. V lost 8 bases to trimming and J lost 6 bases; unmatched junction nucleotides: 2. Per germline, CDR1 MNHNY and CDR2 SVGAGI (reference sequence). The CDR3 consists of 13 residues. The CDR3 nucleotides read TGTGCCAGCCGGGACAGGGCTAATTCACCCCTCCACTTT. It yields the protein CASRDRANSPLHF.

A remark on this clone: Other DNA sequences in the sample encode the same CDR3. J is TRBJ1-3 and V is TRBV2; D unresolved. The CDR3 is 12 residues long. Trimming cost V 4 bases and J 1 base, with 2 bases left between them. The germline V gene encodes CDR1 SNHLY and CDR2 FYNNEI. CDR3 nucleotide sequence: TGTGCCAGCAGTGCATCTGGAAACACCATATATTTT. It codes for CASSASGNTIYF.

The chain combines TRBV2 with TRBJ2-6, with D perhaps TRBD2 (6 bases). Trimming took off 6 bases at V and 4 bases at J, with 13 bases between the two ends. Per the germline V gene, CDR1 is SNHLY and CDR2 is FYNNEI. The length of the CDR3 is 15 residues. CDR3 coding DNA: TGTGCCAGCAGGGAGGGCAGGGCCGGGGCCAACGTCCTGACTTTC. Translation: CASREGRAGANVLTF.

The chain recombines TRBV5-6 with TRBJ1-3; possible D gene TRBD1, 5 bases. Deletions cut 0 bases from V and 0 bases from J, with 10 bases between. This CDR3 is 16 amino acids long. The germline V gene has CDR1 SGHDT and CDR2 YYEEEE. In DNA form, the CDR3 reads TGTGCCAGCAGCTTGGAGGCAGGGAGCTCTGGAAACACCATATATTTT. Encoded protein: CASSLEAGSSGNTIYF.

The gene calls are TRBV30 and TRBJ2-4; D remains ambiguous. V dropped 3 bases and J dropped 0 bases, with 12 bases sitting between them. Germline CDR1 is GTSNPN and CDR2 is SVGIG (reference sequence). This CDR3 region has 15 residues. The CDR3 coding sequence is TGTGCCTGGAGCGCACTCGACATAGCCAAAAACATTCAGTACTTC. This encodes CAWSALDIAKNIQYF.

The chain combines TRBV5-6 with TRBJ1-1; 8 bases match TRBD1. The CDR3 has 14 amino acids. Germline V lookup: CDR1 SGHDT, CDR2 YYEEEE. V shed 4 bases, J shed 4 bases, and the junction held 6 bases outside the gene matches. In DNA, the CDR3 is TGTGCCAGCAGCCGGGACAGGTCTACCACTGAAGCTTTCTTT. Translating it yields CASSRDRSTTEAFF.

The J gene is TRBJ2-3, the V gene TRBV18; D ambiguous. Germline CDR1 reads KGHSH; CDR2 reads LQKENI. The V end was cut by 4 bases, the J end by 0 bases, with 8 bases between. The CDR3 runs 14 residues. Written as DNA, the CDR3 is TGTGCCAGCTCACTGGATAAGAGCACAGATACGCAGTATTTT. Its translation is CASSLDKSTDTQYF.

V and J are TRBV29-1 and TRBJ1-2; 7 positions match TRBD1. Per the germline V gene, CDR1 is SQVTM and CDR2 is ANQGSEA. Germline trimming cut 6 bases from V and 2 bases from J; bases unmatched to any gene: 0. The CDR3 has 11 residues. Written as DNA, the CDR3 is TGCAGCGTACAGGGGAACTATGGCTACACCTTC. It codes for CSVQGNYGYTF.

The chain links TRBV30 to TRBJ2-7; 7 bases map to TRBD2. Germline V gives CDR1 GTSNPN, CDR2 SVGIG (reference sequence). V lost 3 bases and J lost 0; bases outside the gene matches: 5. CDR3 length: 14 residues. The CDR3 DNA reads TGTGCCTGGAGGGTGGGAGGGACCTCCTACGAGCAGTACTTC. The encoded protein is CAWRVGGTSYEQYF.

This chain connects TRBV6-1 to TRBJ1-6; D remains ambiguous. The ends were cut back, 7 bases at V and 0 bases at J, with 10 bases in the middle. CDR1 and CDR2 (germline): MNHNS, SASEGT. The CDR3 contains 15 residues. CDR3 residues: CASILDGSYNSPLHF. The CDR3 nucleotides read TGTGCCAGCATCCTGGATGGCTCCTATAATTCACCCCTCCACTTT.

In this sample, this clone turned up once. Here the CDR3 reads CAKLGEQFF. In nucleotides, the CDR3 is TGTGCTAAGCTAGGGGAGCAGTTCTTC. V gene TRBV7-7 combines with J gene TRBJ2-1; D gene uncertain. CDR3 length equals 9 residues. Germline-derived CDR1 and CDR2 are SSHAT and FNYEAQ (reference sequence).

Note on this clone: The sample holds other DNA sequences that translate to the same CDR3. The rearrangement links TRBV18 to TRBJ2-5; D gene uncertain. V was shortened by 2 bases and J by 2 bases, with 6 bases between the two germline ends. Germline CDR1 KGHSH, CDR2 LQKENI. This CDR3 region has 13 residues. The CDR3 DNA follows: TGTGCCAGCTCACCAGGCGTGCAAGAGACCCAGTACTTC. Translating gives CASSPGVQETQYF.

This chain joins TRBV14 and TRBJ2-7, with 14 nucleotides matching TRBD2. CDR3 length: 20 amino acids. V dropped 3 bases and J dropped 1; count of bases not matched to a gene: 14. CDR1 is SGHDN and CDR2 is FVKESK in the germline V gene. The CDR3 bases are TGTGCCAGCAGCCAGGCTTCAAGAGGGGGACTAGCGGGGGTATCCTACGAGCAGTACTTC. It translates to CASSQASRGGLAGVSYEQYF.

This clone was recorded once. CDR3 sequence (DNA): TGTGCCAGCACCCGGGACAGGGAGGTGACTCAGCCCCAGCATTTT. It encodes CASTRDREVTQPQHF. This rearrangement joins TRBV6-1 to TRBJ1-5, with TRBD1 matching over 9 bases. From germline, CDR1 is MNHNS and CDR2 SASEGT. This CDR3 contains 15 residues. V trimming: 7 bases; J trimming: 6 bases; junction bases outside the gene matches: 10.

The chain has TRBV18 and TRBJ2-5; D tentatively fits TRBD1 or TRBD2 (5 bases each). Per germline, CDR1 KGHSH and CDR2 LQKENI. V lost 0 bases to trimming and J lost 4 bases, with 12 bases between them. The CDR3 loop spans 15 amino acids. In nucleotides, the CDR3 is TGTGCCAGCTCACCACCGATTGGGGGTCGAGAGACCCAGTACTTC. Translation: CASSPPIGGRETQYF.